Presented here are 25 T cell receptor beta chains from one specimen sequenced in a study of pediatric ulcerative colitis. The data were produced by immunoSEQ multiplex PCR, yet TCRdb's version contains in-frame clones alone and is incomplete. In the table there are tens of thousands of clones, 86% of which are singletons. The specimen sequenced was blood. The receptors were gathered from a boy younger than 18 with severe ulcerative colitis.

This clone has more than one count but fewer than ten. The V gene is TRBV28, the J gene TRBJ2-2; D ambiguous. Germline V CDR1 and CDR2: MDHEN, SYDVKM. The CDR3 loop spans 12 amino acids. The ends were cut back, 6 bases at V and 3 bases at J, with 5 bases in the middle. The CDR3 region is CASSRHTGELFF. DNA for the CDR3: TGTGCCAGCAGCCGCCACACCGGGGAGCTGTTTTTT.

The rearrangement links TRBV9 to TRBJ2-5; 16 nucleotides agree with TRBD2. Trimming cost V 6 bases and J 4 bases; bases outside gene matches: 9. CDR3 length: 17 residues. Germline CDR1 and CDR2: SGDLS and YYNGEE. The CDR3: CASTPGLAGGVGETQYF. The CDR3 DNA reads as TGTGCCAGCACCCCGGGACTAGCGGGAGGGGTAGGAGAGACCCAGTACTTC. The variable domain in full, with the rest retrieved from reference TRBV9 and TRBJ2-5, is DSGVTQTPKHLITATGQRVTLRCSPRSGDLSVYWYQQSLDQGLQFLIQYYNGEERAKGNILERFSAQQFPDLHSELNLSSLELGDSALYFCASTPGLAGGVGETQYFGPGTRLLVL.

The CDR3 protein is CASSPQGTNTGELFF. CDR3 DNA sequence: TGTGCCAGCAGCCCTCAGGGGACGAACACCGGGGAGCTGTTTTTT. The chain has TRBV7-9 and TRBJ2-2; D is possibly TRBD1 (6 bases). Germline V gene data show CDR1 as SEHNR and CDR2 as FQNEAQ (reference sequence). CDR3 length equals 15 residues. Trimming shortened V by 5 bases and J by 0 bases, and 10 bases separated the two germline ends.

V gene TRBV10-3 combines with J gene TRBJ2-1; 7 nucleotides agree with TRBD1. CDR3 length equals 15 residues. Per germline, CDR1 ENHRY and CDR2 SYGVKD. Unmatched junction bases numbered 9, after V lost 6 bases and J lost 4 bases. CDR3 region: CAIRNPGQRYNEQFF. In nucleotides, the CDR3 is TGTGCCATCAGGAACCCGGGACAGCGATACAATGAGCAGTTCTTC.

J is TRBJ2-3 and V is TRBV11-3; no reliable D call. Trimming stripped 4 bases from V and 4 bases from J, with 9 bases between. CDR3 length: 13 amino acids. The germline CDR1 and CDR2 sequences are SGHNT and YENEEA. The CDR3 region is CASSWVAADTQYF. DNA for the CDR3: TGTGCCAGCAGCTGGGTCGCGGCAGATACGCAGTATTTT. The whole variable domain, remainder taken from reference TRBV11-3 and TRBJ2-3, is EAGVVQSPRYKIIEKKQPVAFWCNPISGHNTLYWYLQNLGQGPELLIRYENEEAVDDSQLPKDRFSAERLKGVDSTLKIQPAELGDSAVYLCASSWVAADTQYFGPGTRLTVL.

This chain connects TRBV28 to TRBJ2-3; 11 nucleotides line up with TRBD2. Germline V gene lookup returns CDR1 MDHEN and CDR2 SYDVKM. V lost 6 bases, J lost 4 bases, and 6 bases stayed unmatched. This CDR3 contains 15 residues. DNA for the CDR3: TGTGCCAGCAGCCCTCTAGCGGGGGGCTCAGATACGCAGTATTTT. Its protein is CASSPLAGGSDTQYF.

The chain combines TRBV7-2 with TRBJ2-3; D uncertain. The CDR3 has 13 amino acids. Germline loops: CDR1 SGHTA, CDR2 FQGNSA. V lost 1 base and J lost 2, with 4 bases in between. The CDR3 nucleotides are TGTGCCAGCAGCTTAGACTACACAGATACGCAGTATTTT. Its translation is CASSLDYTDTQYF.

The genes are TRBV2 and TRBJ1-2; D is possibly TRBD1 (5 bases). CDR1 and CDR2 (germline): SNHLY, FYNNEI. The CDR3 runs 13 residues. Between the trimmed V and J ends, which lost 0 bases and 7 bases, there was a span of 9 bases. For the CDR3, the DNA is TGTGCCAGCAGTGAAGCTCAGGGAGCTGGCTACACCTTC. It codes for CASSEAQGAGYTF.

This chain links TRBV23-1 with TRBJ2-7; TRBD1 agrees at 8 bases. TRBV23-1 is filed as an ORF, its function uncertain. CDR3 length equals 14 residues. V trimming: 4 bases; J trimming: 4 bases; junction bases outside the gene matches: 6. This chain's CDR3 is CASSLRDRSYEQYF. The CDR3 region has the DNA TGCGCCAGCAGTCTCCGGGACAGGTCTTACGAGCAGTACTTC.

V is TRBV2 and J is TRBJ1-5; D is perhaps TRBD1 (6 bases). The CDR3 has 13 residues. Per germline, CDR1 SNHLY and CDR2 FYNNEI. V gave up 6 bases and J gave up 3 bases, with 9 bases separating them. The CDR3, as DNA: TGTGCCAGCAGGGACAGCTCCAATCAGCCCCAGCATTTT. Amino acid sequence: CASRDSSNQPQHF. Looking up the rest from reference TRBV2 and TRBJ1-5 gives the full variable domain: EPEVTQTPSHQVTQMGQEVILRCVPISNHLYFYWYRQILGQKVEFLVSFYNNEISEKSEIFDDQFSVERPDGSNFTLKIRSTKLEDSAMYFCASRDSSNQPQHFGDGTRLSIL.

The chain has TRBV5-6 and TRBJ2-4, with 12 bases matching TRBD2. The germline CDR1 and CDR2 sequences are SGHDT and YYEEEE. The CDR3 spans 15 residues. Trimming at V came to 5 bases and at J to 8 bases, leaving 8 bases not matched to a gene. The chain's CDR3 is CASSLLTSGSYIQYF. The CDR3 DNA reads as TGTGCCAGCAGTCTCCTGACTAGCGGGAGTTACATTCAGTACTTC.

The chain is built from TRBV5-8 and TRBJ2-3; 7 bases fit TRBD1. Germline trimming cut 3 bases from V and 2 bases from J; bases unmatched to any gene: 3. Per the germline V gene, CDR1 is SGHTS and CDR2 is YDEGEE. This CDR3 region has 14 residues. This chain's CDR3 is CASSWDRSTDTQYF. The CDR3 DNA follows: TGTGCCAGCAGCTGGGACAGATCCACAGATACGCAGTATTTT. The variable domain in full, completed from reference TRBV5-8 and TRBJ2-3, reads EAGVTQSPTHLIKTRGQQATLRCSPISGHTSVYWYQQALGLGLQFLLWYDEGEERNRGNFPPRFSGRQFPNYSSELNVNALELEDSALYLCASSWDRSTDTQYFGPGTRLTVL.

This chain joins TRBV5-1 and TRBJ2-3; tentatively, D is TRBD2 (7 bases). This CDR3 is 16 amino acids long. V shed 4 bases and J shed 3 bases, with 18 bases lying between them. Per the germline V gene, CDR1 is SGHRS and CDR2 is YFSETQ. For the CDR3, the DNA is TGCGCCAGCAGCCCGGGGGGCAGGGGAACGACAGATACGCAGTATTTT. Its protein is CASSPGGRGTTDTQYF. Using reference TRBV5-1 and TRBJ2-3 for the parts outside the CDR3, the full variable domain is KAGVTQTPRYLIKTRGQQVTLSCSPISGHRSVSWYQQTPGQGLQFLFEYFSETQRNKGNFPGRFSGRQFSNSRSEMNVSTLELGDSALYLCASSPGGRGTTDTQYFGPGTRLTVL.

The chain uses TRBV21-1 and TRBJ1-2. TRBV21-1 is reported as a pseudogene. This CDR3 is built from 16 residues. CDR3 protein: CASSKEGGVFTWGYTF. The CDR3 region has the DNA TGTGCCAGCAGCAAAGAGGGAGGGGTGTTCACATGGGGCTACACCTTC.

The chain links TRBV15 to TRBJ2-5, with 8 bases aligning to TRBD2. Trimming removed 1 base from V and 4 bases from J; junction bases left unmatched: 5. This CDR3 contains 15 residues. From germline, CDR1 is LNHNV and CDR2 YYDKDF (reference sequence). The CDR3 DNA reads as TGTGCCACCAGCAGAGGGGGCCTAGCGGGAGAGACCCAGTACTTC. Residues: CATSRGGLAGETQYF. Based on the CDR3 plus reference TRBV15 and TRBJ2-5, the full variable domain is DAMVIQNPRYQVTQFGKPVTLSCSQTLNHNVMYWYQQKSSQAPKLLFHYYDKDFNNEADTPDNFQSRRPNTSFCFLDIRSPGLGDTAMYLCATSRGGLAGETQYFGPGTRLLVL.

The chain combines TRBV5-6 with TRBJ2-7, with D perhaps assigned TRBD1 or TRBD2 (5 bases each). Germline V gives CDR1 SGHDT, CDR2 YYEEEE. This CDR3 region has 16 residues. Trimming removed 1 base at V and 1 base at J, with 15 bases between. CDR3 nucleotide sequence: TGTGCCAGCAGCTTGTGGCTAGCTGACAGATCCTACGAGCAGTACTTC. This codes for CASSLWLADRSYEQYF.

This chain connects TRBV6-6 to TRBJ2-2; D possibly corresponds to TRBD1 (6 bases). Germline V lookup: CDR1 MNHNY, CDR2 SVGAGI (reference sequence). V lost 6 bases to trimming and J lost 4 bases, with 9 bases between them. The CDR3 totals 13 residues. CDR3: CASRARGTGELFF. The DNA of the CDR3 is TGTGCCAGCAGGGCCAGGGGCACCGGGGAGCTGTTTTTT.

The chain joins TRBV18 to TRBJ1-1, with D uncertain. Germline CDR1 reads KGHSH; CDR2 reads LQKENI. V was clipped by 6 bases and J by 3 bases, with 11 bases between them. The CDR3 covers 13 residues. CDR3 DNA: TGTGCCAGCTCTAGCAGCCGGGACACTGAAGCTTTCTTT. Protein sequence: CASSSSRDTEAFF.

This clone was recorded a few times. The chain is built from TRBV7-9 and TRBJ1-1, with D unresolved. CDR3 length: 14 residues. Germline V CDR1 and CDR2: SEHNR, FQNEAQ (reference sequence). Trimming shortened V by 9 bases and J by 4 bases, and 18 bases separated the two germline ends. The CDR3 here is CASSVEGRFTEAFF. The CDR3 DNA is TGTGCCAGTTCGGTGGAAGGGCGCTTCACTGAAGCTTTCTTT.

The chain combines TRBV28 with TRBJ1-5; no clear D gene. Germline V gene sequence: CDR1 MDHEN, CDR2 SYDVKM. CDR3 length: 12 amino acids. V dropped 1 base and J dropped 6 bases, with 4 bases sitting between them. CDR3 sequence (DNA): TGTGCCAGCAGTTTATCCGCTCAGCCCCAGCATTTT. This encodes CASSLSAQPQHF.

The rearrangement joins TRBV4-2 to TRBJ2-7, with TRBD2 identical over 13 bases. The CDR3 totals 16 residues. V shed 3 bases and J 3 bases; nucleotides not matched to a gene: 5. CDR1 LGHNA and CDR2 YNFKEQ come from the germline V gene. The CDR3 DNA is TGTGCCAGCAGCCAGATACTAGCGGGAGGGCGCTACGAGCAGTACTTC. Protein sequence: CASSQILAGGRYEQYF.

The rearrangement uses TRBV18 and TRBJ2-3, with a weak D call TRBD1 (6 bases). Trimming stripped 2 bases from V and 8 bases from J, with 11 bases between. The CDR3 totals 13 residues. Per germline, CDR1 KGHSH and CDR2 LQKENI. The CDR3 protein is CASSPGQPPTQYF. The CDR3 DNA is TGTGCCAGCTCACCAGGACAGCCTCCTACGCAGTATTTT.

The V and J genes are TRBV12-5 and TRBJ2-7, with D maybe TRBD1 (5 bases). Trimming shortened V by 2 bases and J by 4 bases, and 9 bases separated the two germline ends. Per germline, CDR1 LGHNT and CDR2 FRNRAP. The CDR3 totals 13 residues. CDR3 sequence (DNA): TGTGCTAGTGGTTTGACAGGAACATACGAGCAGTACTTC. It is translated as CASGLTGTYEQYF.

This chain joins TRBV5-1 and TRBJ2-1; D might be TRBD1 (5 bases). The CDR3 contains 14 residues. Germline CDR1 and CDR2: SGHRS and YFSETQ. V was clipped by 0 bases and J by 8 bases, with 12 bases between them. The CDR3 loop is CASSLGVPGYEQFF. The CDR3 nucleotides read TGCGCCAGCAGCTTGGGCGTCCCAGGGTATGAGCAGTTCTTC.

The chain has TRBV6-1 and TRBJ2-7, with D unresolved. CDR1 and CDR2 from the germline V gene are MNHNS and SASEGT. V lost 10 bases to trimming and J lost 2 bases, with 21 bases between them. CDR3 length: 15 amino acids. The CDR3 DNA is TGTGCCACCTCTCGGACCGCCGGAGACACCTACGAGCAGTACTTC. Amino acids: CATSRTAGDTYEQYF.